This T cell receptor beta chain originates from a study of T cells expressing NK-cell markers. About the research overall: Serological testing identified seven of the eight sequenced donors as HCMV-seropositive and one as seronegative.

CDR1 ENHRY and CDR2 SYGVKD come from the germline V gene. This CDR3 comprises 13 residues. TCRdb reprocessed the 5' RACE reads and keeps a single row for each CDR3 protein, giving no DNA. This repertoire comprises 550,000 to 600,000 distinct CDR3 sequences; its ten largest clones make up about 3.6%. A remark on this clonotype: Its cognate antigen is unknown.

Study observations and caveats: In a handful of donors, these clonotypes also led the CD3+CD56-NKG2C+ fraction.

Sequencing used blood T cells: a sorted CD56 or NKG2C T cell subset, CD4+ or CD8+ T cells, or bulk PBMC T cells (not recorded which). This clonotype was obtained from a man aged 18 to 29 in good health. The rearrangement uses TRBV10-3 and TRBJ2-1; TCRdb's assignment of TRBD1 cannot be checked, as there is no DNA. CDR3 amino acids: CATQQGSTDEQFF.